This T cell receptor (beta chain) emerged from a study of T cells in Graves' hyperthyroidism and ophthalmopathy. Uncontrolled infections, other autoimmune diseases, pregnancy or lactation led to exclusion of patients. The investigators amplified TCR beta CDR3 regions from RNA transcripts. HTBI primers drove first-round RT-PCR of the TCR CDR3. One entry per CDR3 protein, called by TCRdb with MiXCR from the multiplex PCR reads. The sample carries hundreds of thousands of distinct CDR3 sequences, 35% to 55% recorded once. This clonotype appeared a single time. This receptor was identified in a woman between 18 and 29 years old with Graves' hyperthyroidism. Material for sequencing was peripheral blood or thyroid tissue (not recorded which).

The CDR3, as DNA: TGTGCCAGCAGCTCGGCCGTAGCTGACGGGGAGCAGTACTTC. Translating it yields CASSSAVADGEQYF. This sequence joins TRBV7-8 and TRBJ2-7; D is ambiguous. Deletions cut 4 bases from V and 7 bases from J, with 17 bases between. Germline V gene lookup returns CDR1 SGHVS and CDR2 FQNEAQ. CDR3 length: 14 amino acids.